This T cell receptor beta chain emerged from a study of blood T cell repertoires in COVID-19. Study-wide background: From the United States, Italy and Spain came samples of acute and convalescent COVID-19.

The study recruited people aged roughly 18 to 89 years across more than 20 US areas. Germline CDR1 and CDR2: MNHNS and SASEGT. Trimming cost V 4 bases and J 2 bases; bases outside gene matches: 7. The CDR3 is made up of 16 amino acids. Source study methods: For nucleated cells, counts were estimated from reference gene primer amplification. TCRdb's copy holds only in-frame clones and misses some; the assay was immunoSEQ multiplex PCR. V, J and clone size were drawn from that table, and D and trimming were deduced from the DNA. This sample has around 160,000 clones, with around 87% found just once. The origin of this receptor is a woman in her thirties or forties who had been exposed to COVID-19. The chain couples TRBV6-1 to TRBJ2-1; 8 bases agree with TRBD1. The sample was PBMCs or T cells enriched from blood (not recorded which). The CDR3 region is CASSVYRQGTYNEQFF. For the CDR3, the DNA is TGTGCCAGCAGTGTATACCGACAGGGGACCTACAATGAGCAGTTCTTC.